By share, the clone carrying this T cell receptor (beta chain) counts as large. This sample is drawn from a study of tumor-infiltrating lymphocytes in localized non-small cell lung cancer. Background on the study: Several tumor histologies, both smoking statuses, and some post-neoadjuvant chemotherapy samples were included. From each patient, both tumor and uninvolved lung, non-adjacent to tumor, were sampled.

The ends were cut back, 0 bases at V and 8 bases at J, with 8 bases in the middle. In germline, CDR1 is SGDLS, CDR2 YYNGEE. The CDR3 is 13 residues long. Repertoires were generated with immunoSEQ multiplex PCR, while TCRdb's copy carries only in-frame clones and drops some. In the table there are around 6,400 clones, 71% of which are singletons. The receptor was isolated from a human donor with non-small cell lung cancer. The sequencing input was uninvolved lung tissue not adjacent to the tumor. The J gene is TRBJ2-2, the V gene TRBV9; tentative D call: TRBD2 (5 bases). The CDR3 DNA reads as TGTGCCAGCAGCGTAGGAGAGCGGGGGGAGCTGTTTTTT. It is translated as CASSVGERGELFF.